The clone carrying this T cell receptor (beta chain) was recorded only once. Trimming took 6 bases from V and 7 from J, leaving 19 bases between them. Per germline, CDR1 SQVTM and CDR2 ANQGSEA. CDR3 length equals 13 residues. Unique molecular identifiers were used in preparing the TCRbeta library. MiXCR, applied by TCRdb to the PCR reads, yields one record per CDR3 protein. The sample has more than 200,000 distinct CDR3 sequences, about 24% seen once. The data are from a study of T-cell reconstitution after alpha-beta-depleted transplantation in children. This rearrangement joins TRBV29-1 to TRBJ2-7; D may be TRBD2 (6 bases). Material: PBMCs, mostly from graft donor cells, obtained 360 days after TCRalphabeta/CD19-depleted stem cell transplant. The receptor comes from a female patient aged 2-9 years who had a stem cell transplant for congenital amegakaryocytic thrombocytopenia, so the T cells may come from the graft donor. Written as DNA, the CDR3 is TGCAGCGTCGACCTTCCAATTGGGGGGGAGCAGTACTTC. It translates to CSVDLPIGGEQYF.